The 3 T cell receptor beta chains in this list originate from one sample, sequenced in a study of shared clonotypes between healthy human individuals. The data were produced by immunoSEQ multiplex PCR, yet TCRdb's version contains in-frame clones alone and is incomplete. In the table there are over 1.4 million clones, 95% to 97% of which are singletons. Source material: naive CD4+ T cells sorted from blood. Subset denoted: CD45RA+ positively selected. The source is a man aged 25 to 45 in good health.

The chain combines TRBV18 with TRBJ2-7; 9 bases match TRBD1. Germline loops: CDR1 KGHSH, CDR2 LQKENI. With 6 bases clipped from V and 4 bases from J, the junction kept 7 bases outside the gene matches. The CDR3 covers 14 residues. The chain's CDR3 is CASSLSGQGYEQYF. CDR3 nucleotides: TGTGCCAGCTCTCTAAGCGGACAGGGGTACGAGCAGTACTTC.

The CDR3 loop is CASSPVVSTGELFF. DNA of the CDR3: TGTGCCAGCAGCCCCGTAGTGAGCACCGGGGAGCTGTTTTTT. This chain connects TRBV5-6 to TRBJ2-2; D is undetermined. The CDR3 loop spans 14 amino acids. V lost 4 bases to trimming and J lost 4 bases, with 11 bases between them. Germline loops: CDR1 SGHDT, CDR2 YYEEEE.

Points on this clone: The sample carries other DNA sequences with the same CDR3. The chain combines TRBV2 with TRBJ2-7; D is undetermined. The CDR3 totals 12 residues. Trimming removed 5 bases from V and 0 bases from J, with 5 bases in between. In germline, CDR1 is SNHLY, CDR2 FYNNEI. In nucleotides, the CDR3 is TGTGCCAGCAGTCAGAGCTCCTACGAGCAGTACTTC. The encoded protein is CASSQSSYEQYF. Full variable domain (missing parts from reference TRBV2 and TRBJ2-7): EPEVTQTPSHQVTQMGQEVILRCVPISNHLYFYWYRQILGQKVEFLVSFYNNEISEKSEIFDDQFSVERPDGSNFTLKIRSTKLEDSAMYFCASSQSSYEQYFGPGTRLTVT.